This entry features one TCR beta chain sequence. The antigen is unknown. This specimen belongs to a study of T-cell reconstitution after alpha-beta-depleted transplantation in children. General study points: Hyperexpanded clones declined; after one year, newly produced T cells mostly supplied diversity. As was reported, about two months after transplant, alpha-beta T cells came from several hundred expanded graft clones. Surviving recipient T cells and thymic progenitors underlay high day-60 TCRbeta diversity in some patients.

V gave up 1 base and J gave up 11 bases, with 15 bases separating them. In germline, CDR1 is PRHDT, CDR2 FYEKMQ (reference sequence). The CDR3 sequence is 13 residues long. Preparation of the TCRbeta library was carried out with unique molecular identifiers. One entry per CDR3 protein, called by TCRdb with MiXCR from the PCR reads. The data show 60,000 to 85,000 distinct CDR3 sequences, less than 20% seen once. V usage is TRBV13 and J usage is TRBJ2-7; no definite D call. The clonotype was recovered from a male patient under 10 years old who had a stem cell transplant for acute lymphoblastic leukemia, so the T cells may come from the graft donor. The sequenced sample was PBMCs, mostly from graft donor cells, obtained 360 days after TCRalphabeta/CD19-depleted stem cell transplant. CDR3 bases: TGTGCCAGCAGCTTAGATCCCCTAAAAATAAAGTACTTC. Amino acids: CASSLDPLKIKYF.